Below, 27 T cell receptor beta chains from the same sample are listed, as sequenced in a study of CD8 T cells in ankylosing spondylitis. Each CDR3 protein gets one entry after TCRdb re-called the 5' RACE reads with MiXCR. This table has a few hundred thousand distinct CDR3 sequences, 20% to 25% appearing once. Sequencing was done on a sample of blood, either unsorted or a sorted T cell fraction (not recorded which). Receptor source: a male donor with ankylosing spondylitis or in good health (not recorded which).

This clonotype was counted between two and nine times. This rearrangement joins TRBV9 to TRBJ2-6; D call uncertain. Trimming took 0 bases from V and 0 from J, leaving 7 bases between them. The CDR3 has 16 amino acids. CDR1 and CDR2 from the germline V gene are SGDLS and YYNGEE. This chain's CDR3 is CASSVVGSSGANVLTF. CDR3 in DNA: TGTGCCAGCAGCGTAGTGGGGTCCTCTGGGGCCAACGTCCTGACTTTC.

The chain carries TRBV10-3 and TRBJ2-3, with 9 bases identical to TRBD2. Germline CDR1 is ENHRY and CDR2 is SYGVKD. Trimming took 3 bases from V and 0 from J; bases not matched to a gene: 7. The CDR3 runs to 17 residues. The CDR3 here is CAISDRRLAASTDTQYF. Here the CDR3 DNA reads TGTGCCATCAGTGATCGTAGACTAGCGGCTAGCACAGATACGCAGTATTTT.

This chain uses TRBV13 with TRBJ2-3; D not resolved. Trimming took off 5 bases at V and 3 bases at J, with 21 bases between the two ends. The CDR3 runs 17 residues. Germline values: CDR1 PRHDT, CDR2 FYEKMQ (reference sequence). The CDR3 here is CASSLKSGLGFTDTQYF. CDR3 nucleotide sequence: TGTGCCAGCAGCCTGAAGTCGGGTTTAGGCTTTACAGATACGCAGTATTTT. Full variable domain (outside the CDR3, taken from reference TRBV13 and TRBJ2-3): AAGVIQSPRHLIKEKRETATLKCYPIPRHDTVYWYQQGPGQDPQFLISFYEKMQSDKGSIPDRFSAQQFSDYHSELNMSSLELGDSALYFCASSLKSGLGFTDTQYFGPGTRLTVL.

CDR3 sequence reads: CASSSSGTGDEQYF. The CDR3 nucleotides are TGTGCCAGCAGCTCCTCCGGGACAGGGGACGAGCAGTACTTC. This sequence joins TRBV7-9 and TRBJ2-7; 10 bases are shared with TRBD1. V lost 4 bases and J lost 5; bases outside the gene matches: 5. This CDR3 has 14 amino acids. Germline values: CDR1 SEHNR, CDR2 FQNEAQ (reference sequence).

In this sample, this clonotype turned up a few times. V gene TRBV28 combines with J gene TRBJ2-5, with no clear D. V was pared by 6 bases and J by 3 bases, with 11 bases between. The length of the CDR3 is 13 residues. Germline V gene lookup returns CDR1 MDHEN and CDR2 SYDVKM. The CDR3 loop reads CASRADGKETQYF. For the CDR3, the DNA is TGTGCCAGCAGGGCGGATGGGAAAGAGACCCAGTACTTC. Full variable domain (rest looked up from reference TRBV28 and TRBJ2-5): DVKVTQSSRYLVKRTGEKVFLECVQDMDHENMFWYRQDPGLGLRLIYFSYDVKMKEKGDIPEGYSVSREKKERFSLILESASTNQTSMYLCASRADGKETQYFGPGTRLLVL.

This clonotype was counted between two and nine times. The chain carries TRBV12-3 or TRBV12-4 and TRBJ1-2; no reliable D call. Trimming pared 5 bases from V and 2 bases from J, leaving 15 bases between. The CDR3 contains 15 residues. The CDR3 region has the DNA TGTGCCAGCAGTCCCTCTGGGGATATGAACTATGGCTACACCTTC. Translating it yields CASSPSGDMNYGYTF.

This clonotype was observed a handful of times. The chain uses TRBV13 and TRBJ1-4; possibly TRBD1 for D (5 bases). The CDR3 covers 12 residues. Looked up from germline, CDR1 is PRHDT and CDR2 is FYEKMQ (reference sequence). Trimming stripped 5 bases from V and 11 bases from J, with 12 bases between. CDR3 nucleotides: TGTGCCAGCAGCACCCAAGGGGCCAAACTGTTTTTT. This translates into CASSTQGAKLFF.

This clonotype appeared many times. The rearrangement uses TRBV4-2 and TRBJ2-1; D unclear. The CDR3 covers 13 residues. V was trimmed by 4 bases and J by 10 bases, leaving 14 bases between them. CDR1 is LGHNA and CDR2 is YNFKEQ in the germline V gene. CDR3 DNA sequence: TGTGCCAGCAGCCCCAGTGGGTCCCAGGAGCAGTTCTTC. It encodes CASSPSGSQEQFF.

This clonotype was picked up a small number of times. The rearrangement uses TRBV25-1 and TRBJ2-1; 8 positions agree with TRBD2. The CDR3 length is 14 residues. J was trimmed by 7 bases and V by 5 bases; bases with no gene match: 7. Germline CDR1 reads MGHDK; CDR2 reads SYGVNS. DNA for the CDR3: TGTGCCAGCAGTCGGGGGGGGACCGAGAATGAGCAGTTCTTC. It translates to CASSRGGTENEQFF.

The V and J genes are TRBV29-1 and TRBJ2-1; possible D gene TRBD1, 6 bases. V dropped 6 bases and J dropped 0 bases, with 15 bases sitting between them. In germline, CDR1 is SQVTM, CDR2 ANQGSEA. The length of the CDR3 is 15 residues. The CDR3 DNA reads TGCAGCGTGCTTCCGACAGGCCCCTCCTACAATGAGCAGTTCTTC. This codes for CSVLPTGPSYNEQFF.

This clonotype was seen only a few times. This chain connects TRBV7-9 to TRBJ1-1; weak D call: TRBD1 (5 bases). Trimming removed 10 bases from V and 6 bases from J, with 15 bases in between. Germline CDR1 and CDR2: SEHNR and FQNEAQ (reference sequence). The CDR3 runs 12 residues. The CDR3 here is CAILGGGAEAFF. In DNA form, the CDR3 reads TGTGCCATCCTCGGGGGTGGGGCTGAAGCTTTCTTT.

The chain employs TRBV11-2 and TRBJ2-7; D is ambiguous. This CDR3 has 13 amino acids. Trimming shortened V by 4 bases and J by 5 bases, and 12 bases separated the two germline ends. Germline CDR1 and CDR2: SGHAT and FQNNGV. CDR3 in DNA: TGTGCCAGCAGCTCGCCCCTTGGTCACGAGCAGTACTTC. This sequence encodes CASSSPLGHEQYF.

The V call is TRBV27, the J call TRBJ2-5; 7 bases map to TRBD2. CDR3 length: 13 residues. Germline values: CDR1 MNHEY, CDR2 SMNVEV (reference sequence). V was clipped by 4 bases and J by 5 bases; unmatched bases: 4. The CDR3 DNA is TGTGCCAGCAGTTCATACGGGGGGGAGACCCAGTACTTC. It specifies CASSSYGGETQYF.

V usage is TRBV2 and J usage is TRBJ2-3; D is uncertain. The germline V gene has CDR1 SNHLY and CDR2 FYNNEI. V shed 4 bases and J shed 4 bases, with 6 bases lying between them. The CDR3 contains 12 residues. The CDR3 spells CASSGVSDTQYF. The CDR3 nucleotides read TGTGCCAGCAGTGGCGTTTCAGATACGCAGTATTTT.

This CDR3 is CASSPRFNEQFF. In nucleotides, the CDR3 is TGTGCCAGCAGCCCCAGGTTTAATGAGCAGTTCTTC. The chain employs TRBV3-1 and TRBJ2-1, with D uncertain. V shed 4 bases and J shed 7 bases, with 8 bases lying between them. Germline CDR1 LGHDT, CDR2 YNNKEL (reference sequence). The length of the CDR3 is 12 residues.

This clonotype turned up a few times. The V gene is TRBV5-6, the J gene TRBJ2-3; a possible D gene is TRBD2 (5 bases). The CDR3 spans 15 residues. With 1 base removed from V and 2 bases from J, the gap between germline ends came to 11 bases. Germline-derived CDR1 and CDR2 are SGHDT and YYEEEE. Here the CDR3 DNA reads TGTGCCAGCAGCTTGACCGGGCTAGCCACAGATACGCAGTATTTT. Protein product: CASSLTGLATDTQYF.

J is TRBJ2-3 and V is TRBV11-2, with 7 nucleotides matching TRBD2. This CDR3 has 15 residues. J lost 6 bases, V lost 2 bases, and 8 bases had no gene match. Germline V gene sequence: CDR1 SGHAT, CDR2 FQNNGV. The CDR3 DNA sequence: TGTGCCAGCAGCTTACAGACAGTCGGGGGGGATACGCAGTATTTT. It is translated as CASSLQTVGGDTQYF.

This clonotype appeared a few times. The V gene is TRBV29-1, the J gene TRBJ2-7, with 10 bases that match TRBD1. Germline values: CDR1 SQVTM, CDR2 ANQGSEA. This CDR3 has 15 amino acids. With V trimmed by 3 bases and J by 9 bases, 14 bases remained unmatched. DNA for the CDR3: TGCAGCGTTGACCCCCGGGACAGGGGACTACAACGGCAGTACTTC. Encoded protein: CSVDPRDRGLQRQYF.

The chain couples TRBV5-1 to TRBJ2-6; tentative D call: TRBD2 (6 bases). The CDR3 contains 16 residues. V was cut by 6 bases and J by 4 bases, with 17 bases left in between. In germline, CDR1 is SGHRS, CDR2 YFSETQ. The CDR3 protein is CASTWGEVTGANVLTF. CDR3 sequence (DNA): TGCGCCAGCACCTGGGGGGAAGTTACCGGGGCCAACGTCCTGACTTTC.

The sample holds a few counts of this clonotype. DNA of the CDR3: TGTGCCAGCTCCGACTGGGCTAGCGGCCACGAGCAGTACTTC. Translating it yields CASSDWASGHEQYF. The rearrangement links TRBV28 to TRBJ2-7; 7 bases are a match to TRBD2. Trimming took 8 bases from V and 5 from J; bases not matched to a gene: 12. Germline assignment: CDR1 MDHEN and CDR2 SYDVKM. The CDR3 runs 14 residues.

V is TRBV6-4 and J is TRBJ2-1; 9 positions match TRBD1. Germline assignment: CDR1 MRHNA and CDR2 SNTAGT. V trimming: 3 bases; J trimming: 2 bases; junction bases outside the gene matches: 2. The CDR3 spans 15 residues. CDR3 amino acids: CASSEGQGAYNEQFF. Here the CDR3 DNA reads TGTGCCAGCAGTGAGGGACAGGGCGCCTACAATGAGCAGTTCTTC.

There are a few counts of this clonotype. CDR3 loop: CASSDPGYYQETQYF. In DNA, the CDR3 is TGTGCCAGCAGTGACCCAGGTTACTACCAAGAGACCCAGTACTTC. The chain combines TRBV6-1 with TRBJ2-5; D remains unclear. Per germline, CDR1 MNHNS and CDR2 SASEGT. This CDR3 has 15 residues. V lost 3 bases, J lost 0 bases, and 11 bases lay in between.

This rearrangement joins TRBV3-1 to TRBJ2-1; 9 bases line up with TRBD1. Germline V lookup: CDR1 LGHDT, CDR2 YNNKEL (reference sequence). The V segment lost 4 bases and the J segment 0 bases; nucleotides outside the gene matches: 13. CDR3 length: 19 residues. CDR3 amino acids: CASSPGPGQGLVSYNEQFF. CDR3 bases: TGTGCCAGCAGCCCCGGGCCGGGACAGGGATTGGTCTCCTACAATGAGCAGTTCTTC.

The rearrangement joins TRBV6-1 to TRBJ2-3; D is possibly TRBD2 (7 bases). Trimming removed 5 bases at V and 0 bases at J, with 24 bases between. Germline lookup yields CDR1 MNHNS and CDR2 SASEGT. The CDR3 length is 19 residues. The CDR3 loop reads CASSLAQLGRGPSTDTQYF. For the CDR3, the DNA is TGTGCCAGCAGTCTAGCCCAGCTGGGGCGGGGGCCTAGCACAGATACGCAGTATTTT.

This clonotype has just a few counts. V gene TRBV7-9 combines with J gene TRBJ2-2; D gene unclear. V lost 5 bases and J lost 0, with 7 bases in between. This CDR3 has 14 residues. Germline V gene data show CDR1 as SEHNR and CDR2 as FQNEAQ (reference sequence). The CDR3 protein is CASSPSPNTGELFF. CDR3 sequence (DNA): TGTGCCAGCAGCCCCAGCCCGAACACCGGGGAGCTGTTTTTT.

This clonotype was found a few times. J is TRBJ2-7 and V is TRBV3-1, with 14 bases identical to TRBD2. Germline V gene sequence: CDR1 LGHDT, CDR2 YNNKEL (reference sequence). Trimming at V came to 1 base and at J to 7 bases, leaving 9 bases not matched to a gene. CDR3 length equals 17 residues. The CDR3, as DNA: TGTGCCAGCAGCCAAGGTCGTGGACTAGCGGGGGGTGGAGAGCAGTACTTC. The encoded protein is CASSQGRGLAGGGEQYF.

The chain links TRBV11-2 to TRBJ2-2, with 11 positions matching TRBD2. This CDR3 contains 15 residues. Germline assignment: CDR1 SGHAT and CDR2 FQNNGV. The V and J ends lost 2 bases and 7 bases, in that order; junction bases with no gene match: 3. Here the CDR3 DNA reads TGTGCCAGCAGCTTAACTAGCGGGGGACACGGGGAGCTGTTTTTT. Its protein is CASSLTSGGHGELFF.